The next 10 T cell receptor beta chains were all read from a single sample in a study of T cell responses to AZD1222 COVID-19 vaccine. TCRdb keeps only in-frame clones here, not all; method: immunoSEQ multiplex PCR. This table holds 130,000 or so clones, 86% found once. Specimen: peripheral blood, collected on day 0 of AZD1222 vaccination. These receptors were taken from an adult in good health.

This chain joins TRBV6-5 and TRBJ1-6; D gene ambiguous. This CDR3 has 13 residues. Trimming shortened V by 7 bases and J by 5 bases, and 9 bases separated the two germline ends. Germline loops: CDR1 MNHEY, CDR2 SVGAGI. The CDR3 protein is CASTHTDNSPLHF. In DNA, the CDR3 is TGTGCCAGCACCCATACGGATAATTCACCCCTCCACTTT.

CDR3 nucleotide sequence: TGTGCCAGCAGGGTCACCTCGAACACTGAAGCTTTCTTT. It translates to CASRVTSNTEAFF. This chain links TRBV6-4 with TRBJ1-1; no clear D. The germline gives CDR1 MRHNA, CDR2 SNTAGT. This CDR3 contains 13 residues. The V end lost 6 bases, the J end lost 1 base, and 9 bases lay between the germline ends.

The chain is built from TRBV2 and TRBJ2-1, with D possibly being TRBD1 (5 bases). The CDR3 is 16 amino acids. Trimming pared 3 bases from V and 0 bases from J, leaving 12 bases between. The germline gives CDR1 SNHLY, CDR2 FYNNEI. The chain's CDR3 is CASSDKGKDSYNEQFF. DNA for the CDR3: TGTGCCAGCAGTGATAAGGGGAAGGACTCCTACAATGAGCAGTTCTTC.

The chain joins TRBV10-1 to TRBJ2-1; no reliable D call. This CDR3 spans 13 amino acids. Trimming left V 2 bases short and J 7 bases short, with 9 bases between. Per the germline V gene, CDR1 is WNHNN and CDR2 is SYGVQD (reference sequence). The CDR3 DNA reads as TGCGCCAGCAGTGAGGGGAATAGGAATGAGCAGTTCTTC. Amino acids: CASSEGNRNEQFF.

The CDR3 spells CASGTGTGGFHEQYF. CDR3 DNA: TGTGCCAGCGGAACCGGGACAGGGGGCTTCCACGAGCAGTACTTC. The V gene is TRBV27, the J gene TRBJ2-7; 12 bases match TRBD1. This CDR3 spans 15 amino acids. V lost 8 bases to trimming and J lost 5 bases; unmatched junction nucleotides: 10. CDR1 and CDR2 (germline): MNHEY, SMNVEV (reference sequence).

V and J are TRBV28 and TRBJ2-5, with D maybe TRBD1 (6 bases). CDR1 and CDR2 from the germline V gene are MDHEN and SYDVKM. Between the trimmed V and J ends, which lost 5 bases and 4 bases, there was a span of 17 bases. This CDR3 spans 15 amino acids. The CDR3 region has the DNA TGTGCCAGCAGTACCAACTCAGGACAGATAGAGACCCAGTACTTC. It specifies CASSTNSGQIETQYF.

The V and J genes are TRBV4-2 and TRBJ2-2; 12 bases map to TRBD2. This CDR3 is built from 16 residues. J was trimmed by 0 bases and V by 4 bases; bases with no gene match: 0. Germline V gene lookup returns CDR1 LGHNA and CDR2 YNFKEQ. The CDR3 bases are TGTGCCAGCAGCCCTAGCGGGGGGGCGAACACCGGGGAGCTGTTTTTT. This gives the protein CASSPSGGANTGELFF.

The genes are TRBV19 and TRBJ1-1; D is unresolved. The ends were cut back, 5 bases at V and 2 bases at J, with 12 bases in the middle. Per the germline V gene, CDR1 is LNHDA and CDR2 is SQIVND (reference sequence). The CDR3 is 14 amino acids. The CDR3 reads CASSAWTGNTEAFF. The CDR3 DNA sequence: TGTGCCAGTAGTGCTTGGACGGGTAACACTGAAGCTTTCTTT.

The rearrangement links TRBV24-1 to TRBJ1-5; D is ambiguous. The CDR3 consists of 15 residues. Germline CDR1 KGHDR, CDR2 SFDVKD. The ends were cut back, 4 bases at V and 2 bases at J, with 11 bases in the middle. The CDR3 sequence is CATSDSGRGNQPQHF. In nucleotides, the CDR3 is TGTGCCACCAGTGACTCCGGACGGGGCAATCAGCCCCAGCATTTT.

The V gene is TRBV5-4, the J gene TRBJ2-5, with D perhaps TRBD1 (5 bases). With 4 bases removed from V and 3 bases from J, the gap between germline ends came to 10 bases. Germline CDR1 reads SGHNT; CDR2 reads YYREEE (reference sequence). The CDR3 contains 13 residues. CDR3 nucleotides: TGTGCCAGCAGCCCGGACACTGAAGAGACCCAGTACTTC. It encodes CASSPDTEETQYF.